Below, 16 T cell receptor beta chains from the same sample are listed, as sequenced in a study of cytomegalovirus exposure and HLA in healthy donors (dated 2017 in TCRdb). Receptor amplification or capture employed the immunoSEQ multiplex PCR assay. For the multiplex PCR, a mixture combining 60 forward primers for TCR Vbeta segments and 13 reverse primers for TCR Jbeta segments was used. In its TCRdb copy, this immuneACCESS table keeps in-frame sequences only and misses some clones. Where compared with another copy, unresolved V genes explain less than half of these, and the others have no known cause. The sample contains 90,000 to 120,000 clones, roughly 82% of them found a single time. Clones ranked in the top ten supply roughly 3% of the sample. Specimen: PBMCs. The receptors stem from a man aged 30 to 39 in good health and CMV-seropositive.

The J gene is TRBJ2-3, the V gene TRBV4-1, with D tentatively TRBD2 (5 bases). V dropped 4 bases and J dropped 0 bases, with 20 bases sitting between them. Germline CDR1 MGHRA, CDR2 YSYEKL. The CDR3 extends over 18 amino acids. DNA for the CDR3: TGCGCCAGCAGCCTCTTAACCTCAGCGGCTTCTAGCACAGATACGCAGTATTTT. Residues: CASSLLTSAASSTDTQYF.

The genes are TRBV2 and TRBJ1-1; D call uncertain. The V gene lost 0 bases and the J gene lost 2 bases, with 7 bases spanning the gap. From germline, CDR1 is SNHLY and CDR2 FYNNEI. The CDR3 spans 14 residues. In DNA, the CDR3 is TGTGCCAGCAGTGAAGCGGAGGTAAACACTGAAGCTTTCTTT. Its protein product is CASSEAEVNTEAFF. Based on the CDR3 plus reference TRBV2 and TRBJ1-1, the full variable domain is EPEVTQTPSHQVTQMGQEVILRCVPISNHLYFYWYRQILGQKVEFLVSFYNNEISEKSEIFDDQFSVERPDGSNFTLKIRSTKLEDSAMYFCASSEAEVNTEAFFGQGTRLTVV.

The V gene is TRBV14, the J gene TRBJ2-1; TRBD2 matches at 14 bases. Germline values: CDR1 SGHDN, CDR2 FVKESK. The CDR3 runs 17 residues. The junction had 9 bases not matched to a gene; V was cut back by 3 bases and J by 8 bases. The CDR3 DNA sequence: TGTGCCAGCAGCCAGCCGACTAGCGGGGGGGCCTCCCATGAGCAGTTCTTC. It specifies CASSQPTSGGASHEQFF.

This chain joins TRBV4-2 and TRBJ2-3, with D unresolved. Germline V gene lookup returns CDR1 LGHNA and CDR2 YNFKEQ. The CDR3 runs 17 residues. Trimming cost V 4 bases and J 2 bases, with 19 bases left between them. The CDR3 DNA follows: TGTGCCAGCAGCCCCTCCCCCCGTCCGGTAAACACAGATACGCAGTATTTT. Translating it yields CASSPSPRPVNTDTQYF.

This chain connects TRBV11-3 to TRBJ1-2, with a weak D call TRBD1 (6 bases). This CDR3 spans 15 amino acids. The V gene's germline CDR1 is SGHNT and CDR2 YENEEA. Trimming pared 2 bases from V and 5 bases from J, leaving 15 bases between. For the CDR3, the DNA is TGTGCCAGCAGCTTAAGGGGGGGACACTGGTATGGCTACACCTTC. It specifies CASSLRGGHWYGYTF.

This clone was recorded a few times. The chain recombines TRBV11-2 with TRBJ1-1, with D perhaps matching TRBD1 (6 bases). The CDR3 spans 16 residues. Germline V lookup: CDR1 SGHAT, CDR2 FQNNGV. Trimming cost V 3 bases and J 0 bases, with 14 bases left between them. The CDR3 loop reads CASSFPTGGLNTEAFF. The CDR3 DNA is TGTGCCAGCAGCTTCCCCACGGGGGGCCTGAACACTGAAGCTTTCTTT.

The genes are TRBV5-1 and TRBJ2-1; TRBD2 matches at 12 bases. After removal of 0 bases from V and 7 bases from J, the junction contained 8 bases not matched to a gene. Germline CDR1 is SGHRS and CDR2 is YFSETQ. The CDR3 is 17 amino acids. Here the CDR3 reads CASSLEASGGARNEQFF. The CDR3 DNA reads TGCGCCAGCAGCTTGGAGGCTAGCGGGGGGGCTCGAAATGAGCAGTTCTTC.

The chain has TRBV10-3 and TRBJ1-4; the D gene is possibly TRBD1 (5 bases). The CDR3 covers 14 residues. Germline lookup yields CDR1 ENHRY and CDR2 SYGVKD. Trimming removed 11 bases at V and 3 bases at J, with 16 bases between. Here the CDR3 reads CASQRGLPNEKLFF. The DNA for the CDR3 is TGTGCCTCCCAGAGGGGACTCCCTAATGAAAAACTGTTTTTT.

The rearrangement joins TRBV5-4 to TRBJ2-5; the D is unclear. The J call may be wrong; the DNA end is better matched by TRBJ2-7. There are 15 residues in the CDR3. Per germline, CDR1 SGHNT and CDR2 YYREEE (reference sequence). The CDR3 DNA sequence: TGTGCCAGCAGCTTGGTCGCGGTTAATTCCTACGAGCAGTACTTC. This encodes CASSLVAVNSYEQYF.

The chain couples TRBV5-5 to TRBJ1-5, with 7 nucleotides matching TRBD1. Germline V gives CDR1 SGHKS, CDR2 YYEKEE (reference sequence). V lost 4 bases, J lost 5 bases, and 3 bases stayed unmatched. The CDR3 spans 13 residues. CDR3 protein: CASSPTGHQPQHF. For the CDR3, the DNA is TGTGCCAGCAGCCCGACAGGGCATCAGCCCCAGCATTTT.

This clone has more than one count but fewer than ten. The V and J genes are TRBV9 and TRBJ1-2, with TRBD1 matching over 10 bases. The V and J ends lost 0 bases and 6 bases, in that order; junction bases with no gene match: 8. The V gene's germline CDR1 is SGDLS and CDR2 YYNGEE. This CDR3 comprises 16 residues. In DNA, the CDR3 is TGTGCCAGCAGCGTAGCCCCTAAGACAGGGGGCGATGGCTACACCTTC. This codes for CASSVAPKTGGDGYTF.

The CDR3 loop reads CASSYARYELNTEAFF. The CDR3 bases are TGTGCCAGCAGTTATGCCCGGTACGAGTTGAACACTGAAGCTTTCTTT. V and J are TRBV6-5 and TRBJ1-1; the D is unclear. Per the germline V gene, CDR1 is MNHEY and CDR2 is SVGAGI. The CDR3 consists of 16 residues. The V end lost 3 bases, the J end lost 0 bases, and 14 bases lay between the germline ends.

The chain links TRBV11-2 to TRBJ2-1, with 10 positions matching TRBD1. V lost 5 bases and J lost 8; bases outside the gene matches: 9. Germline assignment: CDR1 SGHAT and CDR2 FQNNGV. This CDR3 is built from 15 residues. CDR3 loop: CASSPGTGEGYEQFF. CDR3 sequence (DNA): TGTGCCAGCAGCCCGGGGACAGGGGAGGGCTATGAGCAGTTCTTC. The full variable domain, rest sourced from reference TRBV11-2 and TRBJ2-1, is EAGVAQSPRYKIIEKRQSVAFWCNPISGHATLYWYQQILGQGPKLLIQFQNNGVVDDSQLPKDRFSAERLKGVDSTLKIQPAKLEDSAVYLCASSPGTGEGYEQFFGPGTRLTVL.

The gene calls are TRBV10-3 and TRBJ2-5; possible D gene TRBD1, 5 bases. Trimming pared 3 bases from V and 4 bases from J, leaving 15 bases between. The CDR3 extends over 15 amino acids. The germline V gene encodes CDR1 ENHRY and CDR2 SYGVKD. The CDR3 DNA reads TGTGCCATCAGTGAATTTAGGTCAGGGCCAGAGACCCAGTACTTC. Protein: CAISEFRSGPETQYF.

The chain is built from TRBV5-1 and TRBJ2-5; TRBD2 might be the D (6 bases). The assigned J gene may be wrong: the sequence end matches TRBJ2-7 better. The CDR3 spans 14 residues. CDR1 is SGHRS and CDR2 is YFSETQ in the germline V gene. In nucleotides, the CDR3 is TGCGCCAGCAGCCCGCGGGTAGCGGAGTACGAGCAGTACTTC. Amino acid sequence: CASSPRVAEYEQYF.

The CDR3 nucleotides are TGTGCCAGCACGCCAGCGGGGGGCGCCGGAAACACCATATATTTT. It is translated as CASTPAGGAGNTIYF. The rearrangement links TRBV6-6 to TRBJ1-3, with D possibly TRBD1 on 6 matching bases. The CDR3 covers 15 residues. V was clipped by 7 bases and J by 4 bases, with 17 bases between them. Germline V gene data show CDR1 as MNHNY and CDR2 as SVGAGI (reference sequence).